The 14 T cell receptor beta chains below come from one sample, sequenced in a study of blood T cells in healthy people across ages. A sample-barcoded 5' primer and a J-beta primer mix were used in a second PCR of about 7 to 11 cycles. In TCRdb, the 5' RACE reads were re-called with MiXCR into one record per CDR3 protein. The table lists about 1,500,000 distinct CDR3 sequences, around 39% of them singletons, with roughly 7.7% in the top ten. Input material: blood. The receptors here all came from a woman aged 18-35 years in good health.

The table lists this clonotype with a count of one. The chain couples TRBV7-2 to TRBJ1-1, with a tentative D call TRBD1 (5 bases). CDR3 length equals 14 residues. Germline V gives CDR1 SGHTA, CDR2 FQGNSA. Trimming cost V 2 bases and J 4 bases, with 11 bases left between them. The CDR3 region is CASSLFGGGTEAFF. In DNA form, the CDR3 reads TGTGCCAGCAGCTTATTCGGGGGTGGCACTGAAGCTTTCTTT.

This clonotype was counted only a few times. The chain employs TRBV10-3 and TRBJ1-1; TRBD1 agrees at 12 bases. The germline V gene has CDR1 ENHRY and CDR2 SYGVKD. This CDR3 has 15 amino acids. J gave up 6 bases and V 10 bases, and 12 bases lay outside the gene matches. The CDR3 sequence: CATVPTGTGGAEAFF. Written as DNA, the CDR3 is TGTGCCACCGTACCGACCGGGACAGGGGGCGCTGAAGCTTTCTTT.

The chain uses TRBV27 and TRBJ2-5; the match to TRBD1 covers 8 bases. Germline loops: CDR1 MNHEY, CDR2 SMNVEV (reference sequence). The J segment lost 4 bases and the V segment lost 7 bases, leaving 5 bases of the junction unmatched. CDR3 size: 13 residues. CDR3 in amino acids: CASISGTGETQYF. CDR3 DNA sequence: TGTGCCAGCATCTCCGGGACAGGAGAGACCCAGTACTTC.

This clonotype came up a few times. The chain couples TRBV6-7 to TRBJ1-2; D gene uncertain. TRBV6-7 is sorted into the ORF group, with uncertain function. This CDR3 contains 14 residues. V was cut by 6 bases and J by 0 bases, with 11 bases left in between. The CDR3 coding sequence is TGTGCCAGCAGGTGTGTCGTGCCTAACTATGGCTACACCTTC. The encoded protein is CASRCVVPNYGYTF.

The J gene is TRBJ2-3, the V gene TRBV4-2, with D perhaps TRBD2 (5 bases). This CDR3 contains 15 residues. Germline CDR1 and CDR2: LGHNA and YNFKEQ. The V end lost 4 bases, the J end lost 5 bases, and 16 bases lay between the germline ends. The CDR3 DNA follows: TGTGCCAGCAGCCTACGAAGACTAACGGAAGATACGCAGTATTTT. Translating gives CASSLRRLTEDTQYF.

This clonotype was counted a few times. The gene calls are TRBV5-1 and TRBJ2-5; TRBD2 matches 11 bases. J gave up 2 bases and V 0 bases, and 9 bases lay outside the gene matches. Per germline, CDR1 SGHRS and CDR2 YFSETQ. The CDR3 covers 18 residues. CDR3: CASSLVLAGVFQQETQYF. The CDR3 nucleotides are TGCGCCAGCAGCTTGGTACTAGCGGGAGTGTTTCAACAAGAGACCCAGTACTTC.

This clonotype was seen a handful of times. The chain joins TRBV7-2 to TRBJ1-2, with D unclear. V was cut by 2 bases and J by 6 bases, with 10 bases left in between. Germline CDR1 SGHTA, CDR2 FQGNSA. This CDR3 comprises 13 residues. Here the CDR3 reads CASSLFRVNGYTF. Here the CDR3 DNA reads TGTGCCAGCAGCTTATTTCGGGTTAATGGCTACACCTTC.

J is TRBJ2-1 and V is TRBV24-1; 14 bases line up with TRBD2. Trimming at V came to 5 bases and at J to 2 bases, leaving 10 bases not matched to a gene. Looked up from germline, CDR1 is KGHDR and CDR2 is SFDVKD. There are 19 residues in the CDR3. The CDR3 DNA reads TGTGCCACCAGTGCATCCGGGACTAGCGGGGGAGTGGCCTACAATGAGCAGTTCTTC. Translating gives CATSASGTSGGVAYNEQFF.

A word on this clonotype: With a much larger clone just one base away, this may be a read error. The gene calls are TRBV2 and TRBJ2-5; D perhaps matches TRBD1 (5 bases). The CDR3 spans 16 residues. From germline, CDR1 is SNHLY and CDR2 FYNNEI. Trimming stripped 4 bases from V and 11 bases from J, with 26 bases between. CDR3 in amino acids: CASSGLNSVRADEQYF. CDR3 coding DNA: TGTGCCAGCAGTGGGTTAAATTCGGTCAGGGCCGATGAGCAGTACTTC.

The rearrangement uses TRBV7-8 and TRBJ2-1; no definite D call. With 2 bases removed from V and 5 bases from J, the gap between germline ends came to 13 bases. Germline CDR1 and CDR2: SGHVS and FQNEAQ. The CDR3 runs to 15 residues. Here the CDR3 DNA reads TGTGCCAGCAGCTTAACAATAAGTCTCGACAATGAGCAGTTCTTC. Translating it yields CASSLTISLDNEQFF.

There are a few counts of this clonotype. A read error may produce the germline difference seen at one junction end. CDR3 region: CATSGDDTSYDTDTQYF. Written as DNA, the CDR3 is TGTGCCACCAGCGGAGACGATACTAGCTACGACACAGATACGCAGTATTTT. This sequence joins TRBV15 and TRBJ2-3; the D gene is possibly TRBD2 (6 bases). The CDR3 totals 17 residues. The germline V gene has CDR1 LNHNV and CDR2 YYDKDF (reference sequence).

This clonotype occurred a few times. The chain links TRBV5-1 to TRBJ1-2, with unresolved D. Germline-derived CDR1 and CDR2 are SGHRS and YFSETQ. Trimming took off 0 bases at V and 4 bases at J, with 13 bases between the two ends. The CDR3 has 15 amino acids. The CDR3 here is CASSLAGVQVYGYTF. CDR3 coding DNA: TGCGCCAGCAGCTTGGCCGGGGTTCAGGTCTATGGCTACACCTTC.

This clonotype has more than one count but fewer than ten. V and J are TRBV12-3 or TRBV12-4 and TRBJ2-1, with 7 nucleotides matching TRBD2. V was clipped by 3 bases and J by 4 bases; unmatched bases: 6. The CDR3 totals 15 residues. The CDR3 bases are TGTGCCAGCAGTTTCCGTCGGGGGGATTACAATGAGCAGTTCTTC. Translated: CASSFRRGDYNEQFF.

The chain couples TRBV12-3 or TRBV12-4 to TRBJ2-7, with 15 nucleotides matching TRBD2. This CDR3 has 17 residues. J was trimmed by 1 base and V by 5 bases; bases with no gene match: 6. The chain's CDR3 is CASSGTSGRSLSYEQYF. CDR3 sequence (DNA): TGTGCCAGCAGTGGGACTAGCGGGAGGTCTCTTTCCTACGAGCAGTACTTC.